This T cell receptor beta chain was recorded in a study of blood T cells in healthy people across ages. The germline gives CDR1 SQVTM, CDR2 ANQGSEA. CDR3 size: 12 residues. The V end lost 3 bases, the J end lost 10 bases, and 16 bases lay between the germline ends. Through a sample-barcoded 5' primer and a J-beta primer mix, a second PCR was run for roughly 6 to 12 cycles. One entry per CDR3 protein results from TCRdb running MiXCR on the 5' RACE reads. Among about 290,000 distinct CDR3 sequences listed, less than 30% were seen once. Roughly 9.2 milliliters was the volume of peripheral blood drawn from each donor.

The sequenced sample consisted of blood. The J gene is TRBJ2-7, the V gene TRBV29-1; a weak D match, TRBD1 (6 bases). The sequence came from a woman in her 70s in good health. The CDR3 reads CSVEMQGTQQYF. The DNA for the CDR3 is TGCAGCGTTGAGATGCAGGGGACGCAACAGTACTTC.